One and the same sample provided the 9 T cell receptor beta chains below, sequenced in a study of cytomegalovirus exposure and HLA in healthy donors. With 60 Vbeta and 13 Jbeta primers, the PCR was carried out. Sequenced by immunoSEQ multiplex PCR; TCRdb stores in-frame clones only, minus some. The sample lists some 180,000 clones, roughly 80% occurring once. Sequenced sample: PBMCs. Receptors originate from a female donor in good health and CMV-seronegative.

V gene TRBV4-1 combines with J gene TRBJ2-7; D unresolved. This CDR3 contains 13 residues. The V and J ends lost 1 base and 2 bases respectively, with 6 bases between them. From germline, CDR1 is MGHRA and CDR2 YSYEKL. The CDR3 protein is CASSQGNAYEQYF. In DNA form, the CDR3 reads TGCGCCAGCAGCCAAGGTAATGCCTACGAGCAGTACTTC.

The V gene is TRBV7-3, the J gene TRBJ2-1; D remains unclear. This CDR3 has 15 residues. The ends were cut back, 0 bases at V and 2 bases at J, with 8 bases in the middle. Germline V lookup: CDR1 SGHTA, CDR2 FQGTGA. DNA for the CDR3: TGTGCCAGCAGCTTAACTAGCTGGACCTACAATGAGCAGTTCTTC. This sequence encodes CASSLTSWTYNEQFF.

This chain joins TRBV9 and TRBJ1-1, with 8 bases lining up with TRBD1. Germline CDR1 SGDLS, CDR2 YYNGEE. The CDR3 sequence is 13 residues long. With 4 bases clipped from V and 9 bases from J, the junction kept 8 bases outside the gene matches. CDR3 DNA sequence: TGTGCCAGCAGCTTCCGACAGGGGACTCAAGCTTTCTTT. It encodes CASSFRQGTQAFF. The whole variable domain, filled in from reference TRBV9 and TRBJ1-1, reads DSGVTQTPKHLITATGQRVTLRCSPRSGDLSVYWYQQSLDQGLQFLIQYYNGEERAKGNILERFSAQQFPDLHSELNLSSLELGDSALYFCASSFRQGTQAFFGQGTRLTVV.

This sequence joins TRBV5-6 and TRBJ2-6; maybe TRBD1 (6 bases). V was shortened by 5 bases and J by 0 bases, with 15 bases between the two germline ends. From germline, CDR1 is SGHDT and CDR2 YYEEEE. The CDR3 covers 17 residues. The CDR3 region is CASSPGAALSGANVLTF. The CDR3 DNA sequence: TGTGCCAGCAGTCCAGGGGCTGCCCTCTCTGGGGCCAACGTCCTGACTTTC. Based on the CDR3 plus reference TRBV5-6 and TRBJ2-6, the full variable domain is DAGVTQSPTHLIKTRGQQVTLRCSPKSGHDTVSWYQQALGQGPQFIFQYYEEEERQRGNFPDRFSGHQFPNYSSELNVNALLLGDSALYLCASSPGAALSGANVLTFGAGSRLTVL.

The chain couples TRBV28 to TRBJ1-1; weak D call: TRBD1 (6 bases). The length of the CDR3 is 14 residues. Per germline, CDR1 MDHEN and CDR2 SYDVKM. Trimming pared 5 bases from V and 6 bases from J, leaving 16 bases between. CDR3 DNA: TGTGCCAGCAGTGTATTTCAGGGGAAGGCTGAAGCTTTCTTT. Encoded protein: CASSVFQGKAEAFF.

The chain uses TRBV7-9 and TRBJ1-1; D is ambiguous. CDR3 length: 14 residues. V lost 0 bases to trimming and J lost 10 bases, with 15 bases between them. Germline V gene sequence: CDR1 SEHNR, CDR2 FQNEAQ (reference sequence). The DNA of the CDR3 is TGTGCCAGCAGCTTAGCGCCCGATTATCGAGGAGCTTTCTTT. Its protein is CASSLAPDYRGAFF.

In this sample, this clone turned up once. This sequence joins TRBV15 and TRBJ2-7; possibly TRBD2 for D (6 bases). Per germline, CDR1 LNHNV and CDR2 YYDKDF (reference sequence). The V and J ends lost 0 bases and 4 bases respectively, with 10 bases between them. The CDR3 has 14 residues. The CDR3 coding sequence is TGTGCCACCAGCAGAGATAGCGGAGCATACGAGCAGTACTTC. Protein: CATSRDSGAYEQYF.

The chain couples TRBV5-1 to TRBJ2-1; tentatively, D is TRBD2 (6 bases). This CDR3 contains 15 residues. Looked up from germline, CDR1 is SGHRS and CDR2 is YFSETQ. V was pared by 3 bases and J by 6 bases, with 16 bases between. The CDR3 spells CASSWPRDSGNEQFF. CDR3 coding DNA: TGCGCCAGCAGCTGGCCTAGGGATAGCGGCAATGAGCAGTTCTTC.

This clone was seen once. The V and J genes are TRBV30 and TRBJ1-1; D possibly corresponds to TRBD1 (6 bases). Germline V gene data show CDR1 as GTSNPN and CDR2 as SVGIG (reference sequence). Trimming cost V 2 bases and J 5 bases, with 12 bases left between them. The CDR3 spans 13 residues. This chain's CDR3 is CAWSTIGGTEAFF. DNA of the CDR3: TGTGCCTGGAGTACAATAGGGGGTACTGAAGCTTTCTTT.